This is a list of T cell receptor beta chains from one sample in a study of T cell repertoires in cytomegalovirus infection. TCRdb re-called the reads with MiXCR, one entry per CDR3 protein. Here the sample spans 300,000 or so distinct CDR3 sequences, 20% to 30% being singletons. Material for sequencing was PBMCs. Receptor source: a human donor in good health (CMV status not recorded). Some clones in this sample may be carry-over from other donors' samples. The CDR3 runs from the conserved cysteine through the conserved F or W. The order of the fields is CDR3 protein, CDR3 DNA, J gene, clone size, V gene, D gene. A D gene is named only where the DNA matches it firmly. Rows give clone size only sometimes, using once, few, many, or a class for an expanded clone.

CASSLTAYGGEQYF TGTGCCAGCAGCTTAACGGCCTATGGAGGCGAGCAGTACTTC TRBJ2-7 once TRBV7-9 NA
CASSLSSGFGNEQFF TGTGCCAGCAGCTTAAGTAGCGGGTTTGGCAATGAGCAGTTCTTC TRBJ2-1 many TRBV7-2 TRBD2
CASSRDRVTGELFF TGTGCCAGCAGCCGGGACAGGGTGACCGGGGAGCTGTTTTTT TRBJ2-2 NA TRBV5-5 TRBD1
CASSQEPGQGLPRVNIQYF TGCGCCAGCAGCCAAGAACCGGGACAGGGCCTTCCAAGGGTAAACATTCAGTACTTC TRBJ2-4 NA TRBV4-1 TRBD1
CASSEFAGGVPYEQYF TGTGCCAGCAGTGAATTCGCGGGGGGCGTCCCCTACGAGCAGTACTTC TRBJ2-7 few TRBV6-1 TRBD2
CASSLPGPGNQPQHF TGTGCCAGCAGCTTACCGGGGCCCGGCAATCAGCCCCAGCATTTT TRBJ1-5 many TRBV12-3/TRBV12-4 NA
CASLRDRGLLLDYGYTF TGTGCCTCACTGCGGGACAGGGGGCTTCTACTGGACTATGGCTACACCTTC TRBJ1-2 few TRBV30 TRBD1
CASSPRMGGANTEAFF TGTGCCAGCAGTCCAAGGATGGGGGGGGCGAACACTGAAGCTTTCTTT TRBJ1-1 NA TRBV7-6 NA
CASRTEGGTYNSPLHF TGTGCCAGCAGGACCGAGGGGGGCACGTATAATTCACCCCTCCACTTT TRBJ1-6 NA TRBV6-6 NA
CASSSGKAGAYEQYF TGTGCCAGCAGCTCCGGAAAAGCGGGAGCCTACGAGCAGTACTTC TRBJ2-7 NA TRBV28 TRBD2
CASHTGTTAYEQYF TGTGCCAGCCATACCGGGACTACGGCCTACGAGCAGTACTTC TRBJ2-7 NA TRBV6-6 TRBD2
CASSTTGAADTQYF TGTGCCAGCAGCACGACAGGGGCCGCAGATACGCAGTATTTT TRBJ2-3 few TRBV11-3 TRBD1
CSVEDIQGGNTIYF TGCAGCGTTGAAGATATCCAGGGTGGAAACACCATATATTTT TRBJ1-3 NA TRBV29-1 NA
CASRVGNTIYF TGTGCCAGTAGAGTGGGAAACACCATATATTTT TRBJ1-3 few TRBV19 NA
CASSLGPSGMPYF TGTGCCAGCAGCTTAGGGCCTAGCGGGATGCCGTACTTC TRBJ2-7 many TRBV7-2 TRBD2
CASSLTSRQETQYF TGTGCCAGCAGCCTGACTAGCCGCCAAGAGACCCAGTACTTC TRBJ2-5 NA TRBV5-6 TRBD2
CASSPPGHQFSSYNEQFF TGTGCCAGCAGCCCCCCGGGACACCAGTTTAGCTCCTACAATGAGCAGTTCTTC TRBJ2-1 many TRBV7-6 NA
CSARPGQETQYF TGCAGTGCTAGACCGGGCCAAGAGACCCAGTACTTC TRBJ2-5 NA TRBV20-1 NA
CASSASDGQPYEQYF TGTGCCAGCAGCGCTTCGGATGGACAGCCCTACGAGCAGTACTTC TRBJ2-7 NA TRBV9 NA
CASTITLAKETQYF TGTGCCAGCACTATTACTTTAGCGAAAGAGACCCAGTACTTC TRBJ2-5 NA TRBV28 NA
CASSLIPLAGAYNEQFF TGTGCCAGCAGCCTGATCCCCCTAGCGGGGGCCTACAATGAGCAGTTCTTC TRBJ2-1 NA TRBV7-3 TRBD2
CASSSRQSYEQYF TGTGCCAGCAGCTCTAGACAGTCCTACGAGCAGTACTTC TRBJ2-7 many TRBV7-2 NA
CASSNGRVNSPLHF TGTGCCAGCAGTAATGGACGAGTAAATTCACCCCTCCACTTT TRBJ1-6 NA TRBV7-9 NA
CASSRGQGAAVRTDTQYF TGTGCCAGCAGTCGCGGACAGGGGGCGGCGGTAAGAACAGATACGCAGTATTTT TRBJ2-3 many TRBV6-1 TRBD1
CASPWGAVNQPQHF TGTGCCAGCCCTTGGGGGGCCGTGAATCAGCCCCAGCATTTT TRBJ1-5 NA TRBV28 NA
CASRPLGDLAKNIQYF TGTGCCAGCAGGCCCCTTGGAGATTTGGCCAAAAACATTCAGTACTTC TRBJ2-4 NA TRBV27 NA
CASSRISGGASQPQHF TGTGCCAGCAGTCGAATATCTGGGGGGGCAAGTCAGCCCCAGCATTTT TRBJ1-5 NA TRBV6-1 NA
CASSLVGVQETQYF TGTGCTAGCAGCTTAGTTGGGGTTCAAGAGACCCAGTACTTC TRBJ2-5 few TRBV7-7 NA
CASSLVQGADTQYF TGTGCCAGCAGCCTCGTTCAGGGTGCAGATACGCAGTATTTT TRBJ2-3 many TRBV7-2 NA
CASSYSRQNTEAFF TGTGCCAGCAGTTACTCGCGACAAAACACTGAAGCTTTCTTT TRBJ1-1 many TRBV6-5 NA
CASSEYNYGYTF TGTGCCAGCAGTGAATACAACTATGGCTACACCTTC TRBJ1-2 NA TRBV6-1 NA
CASRTTGFETNYGYTF TGTGCCAGCAGGACTACAGGGTTCGAGACTAACTATGGCTACACCTTC TRBJ1-2 NA TRBV2 NA
CASSRHPLALDRGTGELFF TGTGCCAGCAGCCGACACCCACTAGCGCTCGATAGAGGCACCGGGGAGCTGTTTTTT TRBJ2-2 NA TRBV28 TRBD2
CASSNSASGRLNEQFF TGTGCCAGCAGCAATTCAGCAAGCGGGAGGCTCAATGAGCAGTTCTTC TRBJ2-1 few TRBV7-2 TRBD2
CATSDWSFERGYTF TGTGCCACCAGTGATTGGAGCTTTGAGAGGGGCTACACCTTC TRBJ1-2 NA TRBV24-1 NA
CASSEIAGASEEQYF TGTGCCAGCAGCGAGATAGCGGGAGCATCGGAGGAGCAGTACTTC TRBJ2-7 few TRBV5-4 TRBD2
CASSLVSRSYEQYF TGTGCCAGCAGCCTTGTCAGTCGGTCATACGAGCAGTACTTC TRBJ2-7 many TRBV7-2 NA
CASSMQGGNQPQHF TGTGCCAGTAGTATGCAGGGTGGTAATCAGCCCCAGCATTTT TRBJ1-5 NA TRBV19 NA
CASSQTTGQGEQYF TGTGCCAGCAGCCAAACTACCGGTCAGGGCGAGCAGTACTTC TRBJ2-7 many TRBV7-2 NA
CASSVGQDFYEQYF TGTGCCAGCAGCGTAGGGCAAGACTTCTACGAGCAGTACTTC TRBJ2-7 few TRBV9 NA
CASSPRDSHTEAFF TGTGCCAGCAGCCCGCGGGACAGTCACACTGAAGCTTTCTTT TRBJ1-1 NA TRBV7-2 TRBD1
CSVWGTSGRLRSSYNEQFF TGCAGCGTATGGGGGACTAGCGGGAGGTTGAGGAGCTCCTACAATGAGCAGTTCTTC TRBJ2-1 NA TRBV29-1 TRBD2
CASSPSGRALNEQFF TGTGCCAGCAGCCCTAGCGGGAGGGCCTTGAATGAGCAGTTCTTC TRBJ2-1 NA TRBV5-5 TRBD2
CASTGLSSEQYF TGTGCCAGCACAGGTCTATCGAGTGAGCAGTACTTC TRBJ2-7 medium-sized TRBV28 NA
CASSPRAWATYEQYF TGTGCCAGCAGCCCCCGCGCTTGGGCCACCTACGAGCAGTACTTC TRBJ2-7 few TRBV7-2 NA
CASTKPRVEYGYTF TGTGCCAGCACCAAACCCAGGGTGGAATATGGCTACACCTTC TRBJ1-2 many TRBV7-2 NA
CASSTRLPYNEQFF TGTGCCAGCAGTACTCGCCTTCCCTACAATGAGCAGTTCTTC TRBJ2-1 few TRBV6-2/TRBV6-3 NA
CASSLGAQFDEQYF TGCGCCAGCAGCTTGGGGGCGCAGTTCGACGAGCAGTACTTC TRBJ2-7 NA TRBV5-1 NA
CASSYRVPYEQYF TGTGCCAGCAGCTACAGGGTCCCCTACGAGCAGTACTTC TRBJ2-7 few TRBV6-5 NA
CSARSRSAREETQYF TGCAGCGCTCGCAGTAGGAGCGCGAGGGAAGAGACCCAGTACTTC TRBJ2-5 NA TRBV29-1 NA